This T cell receptor (beta chain) was recorded in a study of radiation and T cells in renal cell carcinoma. This clone was picked up a small number of times. Produced via immunoSEQ multiplex PCR; TCRdb's table is partial and in-frame only. The sample holds approximately 150,000 clones, around 78% seen once. Specified time point: baseline pretreatment blood. As for treatment: 15 Gy SBRT to primary tumor, nephrectomy 4 weeks later. The clonotype was recovered from a woman aged 45-59 years with renal cell carcinoma. The source was blood, collected from a patient whose treatment included radiotherapy and nephrectomy.

DNA for the CDR3: TGTGCCAGCAGCAAGGTTTTGGATGTCACGTACGAGCAGTACTTC. This codes for CASSKVLDVTYEQYF. V gene TRBV7-8 combines with J gene TRBJ2-7; D is ambiguous. The CDR3 covers 15 residues. Germline CDR1 reads SGHVS; CDR2 reads FQNEAQ. V lost 5 bases and J lost 4, with 18 bases in between.